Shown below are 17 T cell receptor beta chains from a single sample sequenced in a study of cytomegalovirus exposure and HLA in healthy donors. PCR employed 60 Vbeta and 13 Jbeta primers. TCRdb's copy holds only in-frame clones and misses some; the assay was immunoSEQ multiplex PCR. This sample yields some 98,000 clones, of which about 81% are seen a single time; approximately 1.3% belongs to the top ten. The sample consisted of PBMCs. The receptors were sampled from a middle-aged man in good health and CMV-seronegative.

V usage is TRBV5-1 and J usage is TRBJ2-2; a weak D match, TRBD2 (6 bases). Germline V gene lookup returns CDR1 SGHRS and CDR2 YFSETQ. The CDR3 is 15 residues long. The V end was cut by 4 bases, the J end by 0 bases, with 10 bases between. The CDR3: CASSPRESNTGELFF. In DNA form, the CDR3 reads TGCGCCAGCAGCCCCCGGGAGTCGAACACCGGGGAGCTGTTTTTT.

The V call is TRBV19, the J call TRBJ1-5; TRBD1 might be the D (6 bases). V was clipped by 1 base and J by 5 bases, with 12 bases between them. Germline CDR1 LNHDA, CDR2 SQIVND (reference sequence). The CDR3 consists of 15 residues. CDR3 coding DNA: TGTGCCAGTAGTATAGGACAGGTAGGAGATCAGCCCCAGCATTTT. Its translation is CASSIGQVGDQPQHF.

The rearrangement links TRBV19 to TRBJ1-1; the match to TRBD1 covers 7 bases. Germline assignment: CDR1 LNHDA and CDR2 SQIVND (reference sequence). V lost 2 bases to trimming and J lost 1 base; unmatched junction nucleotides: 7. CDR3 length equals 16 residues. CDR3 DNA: TGTGCCAGTAGTATACGAGGGGGACAGTGGAACACTGAAGCTTTCTTT. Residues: CASSIRGGQWNTEAFF.

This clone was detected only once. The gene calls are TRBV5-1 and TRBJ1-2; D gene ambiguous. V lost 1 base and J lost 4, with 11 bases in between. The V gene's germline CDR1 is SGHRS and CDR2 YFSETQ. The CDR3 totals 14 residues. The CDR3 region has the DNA TGCGCCAGCAGCTTGTGGTCGGGAATCTATGGCTACACCTTC. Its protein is CASSLWSGIYGYTF. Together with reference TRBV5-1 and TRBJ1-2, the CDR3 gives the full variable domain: KAGVTQTPRYLIKTRGQQVTLSCSPISGHRSVSWYQQTPGQGLQFLFEYFSETQRNKGNFPGRFSGRQFSNSRSEMNVSTLELGDSALYLCASSLWSGIYGYTFGSGTRLTVV.

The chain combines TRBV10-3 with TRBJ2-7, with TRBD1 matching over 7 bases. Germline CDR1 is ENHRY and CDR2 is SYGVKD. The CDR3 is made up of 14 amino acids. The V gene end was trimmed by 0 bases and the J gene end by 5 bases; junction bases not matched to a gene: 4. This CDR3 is CAISESTGSHEQYF. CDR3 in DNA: TGTGCCATCAGTGAGTCGACAGGGTCCCACGAGCAGTACTTC.

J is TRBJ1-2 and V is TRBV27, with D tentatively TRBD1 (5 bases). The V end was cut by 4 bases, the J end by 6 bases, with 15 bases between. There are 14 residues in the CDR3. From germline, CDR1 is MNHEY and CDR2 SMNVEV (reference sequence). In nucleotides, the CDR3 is TGTGCCAGCAGTTCCGGGGGAGACTACCATGGCTACACCTTC. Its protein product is CASSSGGDYHGYTF.

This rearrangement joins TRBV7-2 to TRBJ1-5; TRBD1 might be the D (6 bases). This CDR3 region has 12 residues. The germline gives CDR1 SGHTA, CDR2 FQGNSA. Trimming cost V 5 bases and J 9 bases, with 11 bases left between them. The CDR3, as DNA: TGTGCCAGCAGCCCACAGGGTCGGCCCCAGCATTTT. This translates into CASSPQGRPQHF.

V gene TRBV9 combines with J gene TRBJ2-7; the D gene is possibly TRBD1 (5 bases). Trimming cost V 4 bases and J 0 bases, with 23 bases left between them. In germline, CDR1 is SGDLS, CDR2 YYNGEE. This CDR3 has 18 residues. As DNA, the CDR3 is TGTGCCAGCAGCCCCAGGGATGGCAGACCCTCTAGCTCCTACGAGCAGTACTTC. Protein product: CASSPRDGRPSSSYEQYF. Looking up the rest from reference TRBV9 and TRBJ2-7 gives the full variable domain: DSGVTQTPKHLITATGQRVTLRCSPRSGDLSVYWYQQSLDQGLQFLIQYYNGEERAKGNILERFSAQQFPDLHSELNLSSLELGDSALYFCASSPRDGRPSSSYEQYFGPGTRLTVT.

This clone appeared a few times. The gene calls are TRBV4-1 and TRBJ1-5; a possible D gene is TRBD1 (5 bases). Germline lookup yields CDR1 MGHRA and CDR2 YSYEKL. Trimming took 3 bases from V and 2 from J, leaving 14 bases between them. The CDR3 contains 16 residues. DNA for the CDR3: TGCGCCAGCAGCCAGACTACGGGACTGGGCAATCAGCCCCAGCATTTT. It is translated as CASSQTTGLGNQPQHF.

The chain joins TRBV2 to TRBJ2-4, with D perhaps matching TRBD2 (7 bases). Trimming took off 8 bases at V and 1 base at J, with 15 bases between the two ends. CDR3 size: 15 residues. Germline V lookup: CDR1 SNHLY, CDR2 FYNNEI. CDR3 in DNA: TGTGCCAGCGCCACCGAGGGGGGGGCCAAAAACATTCAGTACTTC. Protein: CASATEGGAKNIQYF.

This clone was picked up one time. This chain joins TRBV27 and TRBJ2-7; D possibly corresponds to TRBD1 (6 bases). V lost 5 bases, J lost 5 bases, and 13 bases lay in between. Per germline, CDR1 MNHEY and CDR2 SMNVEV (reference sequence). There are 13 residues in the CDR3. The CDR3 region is CASSRAGAHEQYF. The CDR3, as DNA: TGTGCCAGCAGTCGGGCAGGGGCCCACGAGCAGTACTTC.

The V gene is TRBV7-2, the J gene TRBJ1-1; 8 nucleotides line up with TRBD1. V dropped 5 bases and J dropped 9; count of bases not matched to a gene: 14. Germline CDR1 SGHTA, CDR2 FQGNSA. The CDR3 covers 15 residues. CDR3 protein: CASSQITLRQGKAFF. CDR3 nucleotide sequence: TGTGCCAGCAGCCAGATAACACTGAGACAGGGGAAAGCTTTCTTT.

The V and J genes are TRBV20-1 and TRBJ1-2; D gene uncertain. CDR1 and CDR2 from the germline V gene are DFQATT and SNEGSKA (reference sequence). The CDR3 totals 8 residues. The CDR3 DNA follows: TGCAGCCAATATGGCTACACCTTC. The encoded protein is CSQYGYTF.

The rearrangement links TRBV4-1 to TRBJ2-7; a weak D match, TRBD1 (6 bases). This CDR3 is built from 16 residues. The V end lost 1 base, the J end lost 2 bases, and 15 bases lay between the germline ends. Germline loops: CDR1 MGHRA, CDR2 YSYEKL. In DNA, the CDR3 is TGCGCCAGCAGCCAAGGACAGGATCTCTTAACCTACGAGCAGTACTTC. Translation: CASSQGQDLLTYEQYF.

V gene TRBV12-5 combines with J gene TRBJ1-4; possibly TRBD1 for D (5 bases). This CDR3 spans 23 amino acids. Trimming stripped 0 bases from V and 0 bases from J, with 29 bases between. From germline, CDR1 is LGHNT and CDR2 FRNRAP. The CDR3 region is CASGLVGLGTAFRRRATNEKLFF. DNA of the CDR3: TGTGCTAGTGGTTTGGTAGGTCTCGGGACTGCATTCCGCAGGCGAGCAACTAATGAAAAACTGTTTTTT. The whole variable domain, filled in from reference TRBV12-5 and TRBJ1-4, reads DARVTQTPRHKVTEMGQEVTMRCQPILGHNTVFWYRQTMMQGLELLAYFRNRAPLDDSGMPKDRFSAEMPDATLATLKIQPSEPRDSAVYFCASGLVGLGTAFRRRATNEKLFFGSGTQLSVL.

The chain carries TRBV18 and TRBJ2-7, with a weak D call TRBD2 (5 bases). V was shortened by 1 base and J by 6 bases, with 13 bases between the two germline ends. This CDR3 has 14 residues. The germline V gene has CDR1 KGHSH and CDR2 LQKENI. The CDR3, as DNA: TGTGCCAGCTCACCACTTAGCGCGGGTCTCGAGCAGTACTTC. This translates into CASSPLSAGLEQYF.

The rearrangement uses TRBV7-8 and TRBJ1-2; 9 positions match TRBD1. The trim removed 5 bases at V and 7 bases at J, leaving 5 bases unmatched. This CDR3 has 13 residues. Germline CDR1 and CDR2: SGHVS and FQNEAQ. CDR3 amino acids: CASSLGTGSGYTF. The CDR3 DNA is TGTGCCAGCAGCCTCGGGACAGGGTCTGGCTACACCTTC.